This T cell receptor (beta chain) was profiled in a study of cytomegalovirus exposure and HLA in healthy donors. Study context: Earlier, 150 million to 200 million T cells were analyzed, and about 120 million unique TCR beta sequences were found among them. Notes on the study in general: It was confirmed in vitro that a few of the CMV-associated chains were specific for CMV antigens. For most TCR beta V segments, an earlier analysis put the productive rate at about 87% or about 30% of the time.

On this clone itself: What it binds is unknown.

Vbeta (60) and Jbeta (13) primers were used in the PCR. Libraries were prepared by immunoSEQ multiplex PCR; TCRdb keeps only in-frame clonotypes and omits some of them. The sample lists about 130,000 clones; around 80% were seen once. The CDR3 sequence is 16 residues long. Germline lookup yields CDR1 SGHVS and CDR2 FQNEAQ. With 4 bases removed from V and 4 bases from J, the gap between germline ends came to 17 bases. All donors participated as healthy donors of bone marrow. Sequences were obtained from PBMCs. The genes are TRBV7-8 and TRBJ1-5; tentatively, D is TRBD1 (6 bases). The TCR originated in a female donor in good health and CMV-seronegative. CDR3 loop: CASSSTGKGGNQPQHF. Written as DNA, the CDR3 is TGTGCCAGCAGCTCAACAGGGAAAGGGGGAAATCAGCCCCAGCATTTT. Together with reference TRBV7-8 and TRBJ1-5, the CDR3 gives the full variable domain: GAGVSQSPRYKVAKRGQDVALRCDPISGHVSLFWYQQALGQGPEFLTYFQNEAQLDKSGLPSDRFFAERPEGSVSTLKIQRTQQEDSAVYLCASSSTGKGGNQPQHFGDGTRLSIL.